This T cell receptor (beta chain) was retrieved from a study of blood T cell repertoires in COVID-19. Overall study context: COVID-19 samples, acute and convalescent, were from the United States, Italy and Spain.

This clone was counted a few times. As processed by the authors: Amplification of reference gene primers was used by the study to estimate nucleated cell counts. Here immunoSEQ multiplex PCR was the method, and the copy in TCRdb shows in-frame clones only, minus some. The V and J calls and clone size come from that table; D and trimming were worked out from the DNA. The sample carries about 220,000 clones, over 80% recorded once. The cohort comprised adults aged roughly 18 to 100 years residing in under 25 US areas. Cohort assignment relied on participant-reported clinical history. Per the germline V gene, CDR1 is LGHDT and CDR2 is YNNKEL (reference sequence). V was pared by 2 bases and J by 1 base, with 10 bases of the junction left unmatched. CDR3 length equals 20 residues.

This receptor was obtained from a woman aged 40 to 50 who had recovered from COVID-19. Sequenced input: PBMCs or T cells enriched from blood (not recorded which). The chain carries TRBV3-1 (or the pseudogene TRBV3-2) and TRBJ2-2; 13 bases are shared with TRBD2. The CDR3 region is CASSQNWGLAGRRNTGELFF. DNA for the CDR3: TGTGCCAGCAGCCAAAATTGGGGACTAGCGGGACGCCGGAACACCGGGGAGCTGTTTTTT.